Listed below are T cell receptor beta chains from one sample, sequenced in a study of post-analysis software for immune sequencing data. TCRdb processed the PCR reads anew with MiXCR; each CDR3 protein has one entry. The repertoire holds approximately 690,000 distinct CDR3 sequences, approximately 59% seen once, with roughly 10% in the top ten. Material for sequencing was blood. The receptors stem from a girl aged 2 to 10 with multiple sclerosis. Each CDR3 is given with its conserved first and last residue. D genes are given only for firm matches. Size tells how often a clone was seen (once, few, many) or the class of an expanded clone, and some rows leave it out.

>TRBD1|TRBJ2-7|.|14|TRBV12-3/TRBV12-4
TGTGCCAGCGGAGTGGACAGGCCATCCTACGAGCAGTACTTC
CASGVDRPSYEQYF
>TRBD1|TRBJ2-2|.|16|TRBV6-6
TGTGCCAGCAGTTACTTCCGACAGGGATACACCGGGGAGCTGTTTTTT
CASSYFRQGYTGELFF
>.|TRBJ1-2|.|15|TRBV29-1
TGCAGCGCCGGGTCCCCAGGGGAAGGTTACTATGGCTACACCTTC
CSAGSPGEGYYGYTF
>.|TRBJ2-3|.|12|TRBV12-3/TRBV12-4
TGTGCCAGCATTGGAGGCGCAGATACGCAGTATTTT
CASIGGADTQYF
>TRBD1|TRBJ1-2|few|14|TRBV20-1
TGCAGTGCCCAGAAGGACAGGCCCCTCGGGAGCTACACCTTC
CSAQKDRPLGSYTF
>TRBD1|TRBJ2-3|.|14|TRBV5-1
TGCGCCAGCAGCTGGACAGGGTTTTCAGATACGCAGTATTTT
CASSWTGFSDTQYF
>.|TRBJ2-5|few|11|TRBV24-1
TGTGCCACCAGCGATCGAGAGACCCAGTACTTC
CATSDRETQYF
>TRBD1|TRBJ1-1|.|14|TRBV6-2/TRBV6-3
TGTGCCAGCAGTTACGACAGGGATTTACGGAAAGCTTTCTTT
CASSYDRDLRKAFF
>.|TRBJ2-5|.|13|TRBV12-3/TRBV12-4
TGTGCCAGCAGTCCCTCCTTGATTGGGACCCAGTACTTC
CASSPSLIGTQYF
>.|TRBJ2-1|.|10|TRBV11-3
TGTGCCAGCAGCTTAAGGGAGCAGTTCTTC
CASSLREQFF
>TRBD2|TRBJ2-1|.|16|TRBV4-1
TGCGCCAGCAGCCAAGTTGCGGGAGCCCCACACAATGAGCAGTTCTTC
CASSQVAGAPHNEQFF
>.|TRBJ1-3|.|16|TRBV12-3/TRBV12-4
TGTGCCAGCAGCCAACAGACAGAAGGATCTGGAAACACCATATATTTT
CASSQQTEGSGNTIYF
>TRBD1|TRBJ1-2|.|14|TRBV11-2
TGTGCCAGCAGCCCAGGGACAGGGGGCGTTGGCTACACCTTC
CASSPGTGGVGYTF
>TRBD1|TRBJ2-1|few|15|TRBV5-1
TGCGCCAGCAGCTTACAGGGGGCCCGACGAATTGAGCAGTTCTTC
CASSLQGARRIEQFF
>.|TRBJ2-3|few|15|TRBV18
TGTGCCAGCTCACCAACCCGGGGCTACACAGATACGCAGTATTTT
CASSPTRGYTDTQYF
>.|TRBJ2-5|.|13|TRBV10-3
TGTGCCATCAGCCCGACACTCCAAGAGACCCAGTACTTC
CAISPTLQETQYF
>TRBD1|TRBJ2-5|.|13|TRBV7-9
TGTGCCACCCGGGGACAGGTCGAAGAGACCCAGTACTTC
CATRGQVEETQYF